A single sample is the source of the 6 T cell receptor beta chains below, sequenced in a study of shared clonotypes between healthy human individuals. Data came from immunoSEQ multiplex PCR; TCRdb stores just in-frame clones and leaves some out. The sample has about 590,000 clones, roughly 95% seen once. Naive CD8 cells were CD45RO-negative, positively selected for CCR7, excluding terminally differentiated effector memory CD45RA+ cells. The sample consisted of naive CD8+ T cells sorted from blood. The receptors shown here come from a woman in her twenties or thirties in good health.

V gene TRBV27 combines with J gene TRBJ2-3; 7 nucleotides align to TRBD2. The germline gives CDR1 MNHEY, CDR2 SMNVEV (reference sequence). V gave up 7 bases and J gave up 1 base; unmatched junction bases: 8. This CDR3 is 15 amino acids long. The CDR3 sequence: CASTPGTSGTDTQYF. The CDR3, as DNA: TGTGCCAGCACCCCCGGAACTAGCGGCACAGATACGCAGTATTTT.

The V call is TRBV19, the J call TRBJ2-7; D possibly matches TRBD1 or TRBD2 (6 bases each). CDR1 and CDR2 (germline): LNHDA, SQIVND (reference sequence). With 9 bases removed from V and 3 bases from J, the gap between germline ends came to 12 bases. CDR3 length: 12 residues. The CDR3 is CASGGGLYEQYF. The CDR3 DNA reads TGTGCCAGCGGGGGCGGACTCTACGAGCAGTACTTC.

The CDR3 DNA reads as TGTGCCAGCAGCACGGGACTCAACGACCTGTTCTTC. Translation gives CASSTGLNDLFF. The chain carries TRBV5-4 and TRBJ2-1, with a possible D match to TRBD2 (6 bases). The CDR3 sequence is 12 residues long. The V and J ends lost 4 bases and 15 bases respectively, with 17 bases between them. Germline V gene lookup returns CDR1 SGHNT and CDR2 YYREEE (reference sequence). Based on the CDR3 plus reference TRBV5-4 and TRBJ2-1, the full variable domain is ETGVTQSPTHLIKTRGQQVTLRCSSQSGHNTVSWYQQALGQGPQFIFQYYREEENGRGNFPPRFSGLQFPNYSSELNVNALELDDSALYLCASSTGLNDLFFGPGTRLTVL.

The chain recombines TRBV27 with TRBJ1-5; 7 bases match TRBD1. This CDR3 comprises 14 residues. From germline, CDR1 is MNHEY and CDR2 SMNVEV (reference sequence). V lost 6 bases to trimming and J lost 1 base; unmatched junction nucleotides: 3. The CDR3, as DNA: TGTGCCAGCAGCCAACAGGGGAGCAATCAGCCCCAGCATTTT. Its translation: CASSQQGSNQPQHF.

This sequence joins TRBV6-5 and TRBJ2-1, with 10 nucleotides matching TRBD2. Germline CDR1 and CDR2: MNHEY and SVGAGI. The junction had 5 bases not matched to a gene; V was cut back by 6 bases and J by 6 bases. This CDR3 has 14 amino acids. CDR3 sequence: CASSPGTSVNEQFF. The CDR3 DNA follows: TGTGCCAGCAGCCCCGGGACTAGCGTCAATGAGCAGTTCTTC.

CDR3 sequence (DNA): TGTGCCACTAACGTTAAGACCCGGGACAGTCAGTTCTTC. Translation: CATNVKTRDSQFF. The chain couples TRBV28 to TRBJ2-1; TRBD1 agrees at 7 bases. V trimming: 10 bases; J trimming: 13 bases; junction bases outside the gene matches: 16. The CDR3 is 13 amino acids. Germline lookup yields CDR1 MDHEN and CDR2 SYDVKM.